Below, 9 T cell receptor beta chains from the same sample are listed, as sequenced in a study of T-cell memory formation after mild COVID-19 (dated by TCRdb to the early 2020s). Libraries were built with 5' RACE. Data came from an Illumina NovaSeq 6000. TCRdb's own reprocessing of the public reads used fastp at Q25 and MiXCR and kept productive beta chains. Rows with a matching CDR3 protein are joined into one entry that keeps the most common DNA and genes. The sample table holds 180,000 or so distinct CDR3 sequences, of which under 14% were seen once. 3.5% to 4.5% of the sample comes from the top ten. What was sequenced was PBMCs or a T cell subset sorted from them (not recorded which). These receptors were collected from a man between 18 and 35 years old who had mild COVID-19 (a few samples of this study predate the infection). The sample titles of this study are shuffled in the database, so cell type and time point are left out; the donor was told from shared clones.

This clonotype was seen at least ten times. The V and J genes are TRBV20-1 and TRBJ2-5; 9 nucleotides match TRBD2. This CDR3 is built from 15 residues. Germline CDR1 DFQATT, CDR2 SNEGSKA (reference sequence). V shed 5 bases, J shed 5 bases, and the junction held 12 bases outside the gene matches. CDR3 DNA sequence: TGCAGTGCTCAATTGGGCGGGGGGGCCCGGGAGACCCAGTACTTC. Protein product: CSAQLGGGARETQYF.

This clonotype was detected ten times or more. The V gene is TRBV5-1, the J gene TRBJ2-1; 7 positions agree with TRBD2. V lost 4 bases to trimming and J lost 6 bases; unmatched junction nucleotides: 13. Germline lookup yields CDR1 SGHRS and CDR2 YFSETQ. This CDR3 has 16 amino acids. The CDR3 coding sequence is TGCGCCAGCAGCCCGGCCTTGAGCGGGGCGTTCAATGAGCAGTTCTTC. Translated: CASSPALSGAFNEQFF.

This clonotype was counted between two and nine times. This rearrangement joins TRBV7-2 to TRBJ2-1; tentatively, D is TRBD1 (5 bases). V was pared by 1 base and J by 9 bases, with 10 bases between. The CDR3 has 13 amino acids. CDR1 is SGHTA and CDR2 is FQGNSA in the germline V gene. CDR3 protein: CASSLVEQGEQFF. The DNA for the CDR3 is TGTGCCAGCAGCTTAGTCGAGCAGGGTGAGCAGTTCTTC. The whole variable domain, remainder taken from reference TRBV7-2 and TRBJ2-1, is GAGVSQSPSNKVTEKGKDVELRCDPISGHTALYWYRQSLGQGLEFLIYFQGNSAPDKSGLPSDRFSAERTGGSVSTLTIQRTQQEDSAVYLCASSLVEQGEQFFGPGTRLTVL.

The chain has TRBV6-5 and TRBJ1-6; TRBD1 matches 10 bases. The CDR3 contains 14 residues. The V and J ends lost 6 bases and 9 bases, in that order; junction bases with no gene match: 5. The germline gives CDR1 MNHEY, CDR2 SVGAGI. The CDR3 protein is CASRKRQGASPLHF. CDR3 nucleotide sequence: TGTGCCAGCAGAAAAAGACAGGGGGCTTCACCCCTCCACTTT.

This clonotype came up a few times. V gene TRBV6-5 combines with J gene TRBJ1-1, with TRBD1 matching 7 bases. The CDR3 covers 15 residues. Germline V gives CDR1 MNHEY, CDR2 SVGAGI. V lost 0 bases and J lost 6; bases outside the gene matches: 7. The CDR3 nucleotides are TGTGCCAGCAGTTACTCGACTCAGGGGGGTCCTGAAGCTTTCTTT. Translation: CASSYSTQGGPEAFF.

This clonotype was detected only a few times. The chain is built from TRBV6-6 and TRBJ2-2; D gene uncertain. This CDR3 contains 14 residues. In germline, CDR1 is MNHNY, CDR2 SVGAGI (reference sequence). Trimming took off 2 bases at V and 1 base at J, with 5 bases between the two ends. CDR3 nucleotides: TGTGCCAGCAGTTACCGACAGAACACCGGGGAGCTGTTTTTT. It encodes CASSYRQNTGELFF.

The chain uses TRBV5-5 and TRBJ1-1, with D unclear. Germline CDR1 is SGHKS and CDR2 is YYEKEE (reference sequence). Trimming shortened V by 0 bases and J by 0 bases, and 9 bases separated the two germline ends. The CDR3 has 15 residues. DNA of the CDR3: TGTGCCAGCAGCTTGGCCGGCAACATGAACACTGAAGCTTTCTTT. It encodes CASSLAGNMNTEAFF.

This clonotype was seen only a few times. The CDR3 loop is CASSPGQIKSPLHF. DNA for the CDR3: TGCGCCAGCAGCCCGGGACAGATAAAGTCACCCCTCCACTTT. The chain recombines TRBV5-1 with TRBJ1-6, with TRBD1 matching 7 bases. The CDR3 sequence is 14 residues long. V lost 4 bases and J lost 10; bases outside the gene matches: 8. Germline CDR1 and CDR2: SGHRS and YFSETQ.

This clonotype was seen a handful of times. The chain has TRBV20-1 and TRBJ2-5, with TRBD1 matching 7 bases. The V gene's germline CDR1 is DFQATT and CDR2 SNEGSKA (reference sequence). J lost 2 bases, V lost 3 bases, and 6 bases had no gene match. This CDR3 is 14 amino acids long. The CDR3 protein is CSASKGQLQETQYF. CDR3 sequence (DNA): TGCAGTGCTAGCAAGGGACAGTTACAAGAGACCCAGTACTTC.